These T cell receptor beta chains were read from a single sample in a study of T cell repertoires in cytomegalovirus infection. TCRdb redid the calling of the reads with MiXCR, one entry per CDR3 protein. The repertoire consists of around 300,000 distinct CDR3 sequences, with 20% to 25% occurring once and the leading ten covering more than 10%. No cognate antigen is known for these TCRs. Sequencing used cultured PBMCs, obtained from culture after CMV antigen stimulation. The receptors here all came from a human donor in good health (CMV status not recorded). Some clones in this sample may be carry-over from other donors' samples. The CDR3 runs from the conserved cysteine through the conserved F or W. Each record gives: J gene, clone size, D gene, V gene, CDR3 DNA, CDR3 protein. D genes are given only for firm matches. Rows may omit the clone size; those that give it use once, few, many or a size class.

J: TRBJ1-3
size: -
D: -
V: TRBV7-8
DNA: TGTGCCAGCAGCTTAGAAGGCGCTGGGGCAGCTGGAAACACCATATATTTT
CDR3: CASSLEGAGAAGNTIYF

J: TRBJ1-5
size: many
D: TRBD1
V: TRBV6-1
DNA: TGTGCCAGCAGTGAAAGTCCGACAGGGAACCAGCCCCAGCATTTT
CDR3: CASSESPTGNQPQHF

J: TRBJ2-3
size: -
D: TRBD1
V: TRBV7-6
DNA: TGTGCCAGCAGCTCTGGACAGGTCACAGATACGCAGTATTTT
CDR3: CASSSGQVTDTQYF

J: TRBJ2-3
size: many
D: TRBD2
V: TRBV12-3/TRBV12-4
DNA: TGTGCCAGCAGTTTAAGCCCATCCTGGGGTAGCGGGAGCACAGATACGCAGTATTTT
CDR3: CASSLSPSWGSGSTDTQYF

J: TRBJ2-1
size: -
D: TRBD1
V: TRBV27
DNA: TGTGCCAGCAGTCCGACCGGGACAGGGGTCAATGTGATCTTC
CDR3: CASSPTGTGVNVIF

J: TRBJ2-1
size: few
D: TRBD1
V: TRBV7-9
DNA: TGTGCCAGCAGCCGACAGGGAACCTACAATGAGCAGTTCTTC
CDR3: CASSRQGTYNEQFF

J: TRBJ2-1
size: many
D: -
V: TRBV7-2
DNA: TGTGCCAGCAGCTTAATTCTCGGCTACAATGAGCAGTTCTTC
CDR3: CASSLILGYNEQFF

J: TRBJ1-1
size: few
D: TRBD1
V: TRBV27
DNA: TGTGCCAGCAGTCCAGAGACAGGGGGCGGAACTGAAGCTTTCTTT
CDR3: CASSPETGGGTEAFF

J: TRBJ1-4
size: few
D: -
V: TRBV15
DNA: TGTGCCACCAGCAAGGTACCCGGGGAAAAACTGTTTTTT
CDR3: CATSKVPGEKLFF

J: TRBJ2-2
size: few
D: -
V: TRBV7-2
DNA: TGTGCCAGCAGACAAGGGGTCCAGATGGTCGGGGAGCTGTTTTTT
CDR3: CASRQGVQMVGELFF

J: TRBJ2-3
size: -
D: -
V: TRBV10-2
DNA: TGCGCCAGCACCCTGGGGGCAGATACGCAGTATTTT
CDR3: CASTLGADTQYF

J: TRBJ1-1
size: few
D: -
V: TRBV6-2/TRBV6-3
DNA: TGTGCCAGCTCTCAAGGGGCTGAAGCTTTCTTT
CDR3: CASSQGAEAFF

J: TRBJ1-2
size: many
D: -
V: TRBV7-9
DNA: TGTGCCAGCAGCTTACTTCTTACTGGCTACACCTTC
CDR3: CASSLLLTGYTF

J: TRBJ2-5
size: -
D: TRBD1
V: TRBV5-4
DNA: TGTGCCAGCAGCTTGGAGAGGGGGCGGGAGACCCAGTACTTC
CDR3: CASSLERGRETQYF

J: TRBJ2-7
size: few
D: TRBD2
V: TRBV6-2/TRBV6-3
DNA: TGTGCCAGCAGGGGACTCCTAGCGGGGGCCTTCTGGGAGCAGTACTTC
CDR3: CASRGLLAGAFWEQYF

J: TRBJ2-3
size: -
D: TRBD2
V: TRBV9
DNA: TGTGCCAGCAGCGCTGGGACTAGCGGAGGGGATACGCAGTATTTT
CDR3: CASSAGTSGGDTQYF

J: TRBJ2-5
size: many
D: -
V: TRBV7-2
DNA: TGTGCCAGCAGCTTACTGGCGGGGGAGACCCAGTACTTC
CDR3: CASSLLAGETQYF